This TCR beta chain comes out of a study of blood T cells in healthy people across ages. Regarding the study as a whole: Unsorted PBMCs prevented conclusive naive versus antigen-experienced comparison.

With 3 bases removed from V and 4 bases from J, the gap between germline ends came to 18 bases. Germline CDR1 DFQATT, CDR2 SNEGSKA (reference sequence). The CDR3 spans 15 residues. Notes on this clonotype: Its antigen remains unknown.

Alongside a J-beta primer mix, a sample-barcoded 5' primer served in a second PCR lasting about 7 to 11 cycles. In TCRdb, the 5' RACE reads were re-called with MiXCR into one record per CDR3 protein. The table includes about 1,400,000 distinct CDR3 sequences, 42% detected once. Sequenced input: blood. This clonotype was obtained from a woman between 18 and 29 years old in good health. This chain links TRBV20-1 with TRBJ2-5; a possible D gene is TRBD1 (6 bases). In nucleotides, the CDR3 is TGCAGTGCTAGGGGGTTGGGGGCCTTTACAGAGACCCAGTACTTC. Its protein product is CSARGLGAFTETQYF.